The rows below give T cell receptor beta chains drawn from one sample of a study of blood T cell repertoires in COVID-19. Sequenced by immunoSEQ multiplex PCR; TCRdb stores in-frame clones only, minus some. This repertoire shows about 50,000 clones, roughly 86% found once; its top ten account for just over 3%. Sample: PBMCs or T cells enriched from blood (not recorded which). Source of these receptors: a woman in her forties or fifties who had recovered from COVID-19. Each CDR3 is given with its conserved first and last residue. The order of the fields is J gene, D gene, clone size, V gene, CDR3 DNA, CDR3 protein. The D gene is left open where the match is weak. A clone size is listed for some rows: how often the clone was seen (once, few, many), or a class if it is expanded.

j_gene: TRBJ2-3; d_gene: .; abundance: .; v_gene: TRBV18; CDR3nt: TGTGCCAGCTCACCACGGAAAGGGGAGGCAGATACGCAGTATTTT; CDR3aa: CASSPRKGEADTQYF
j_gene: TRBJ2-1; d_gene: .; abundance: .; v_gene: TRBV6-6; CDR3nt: TGTGCCAGCAGTCCCCTTCCCGGACTTGCGAACCAAATCTCCTACAATGAGCAGTTCTTC; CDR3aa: CASSPLPGLANQISYNEQFF
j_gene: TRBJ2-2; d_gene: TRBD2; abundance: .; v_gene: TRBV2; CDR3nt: TGTGCCAGCAGGGGACTACAACAGAACACCGGGGAGCTGTTTTTT; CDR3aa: CASRGLQQNTGELFF
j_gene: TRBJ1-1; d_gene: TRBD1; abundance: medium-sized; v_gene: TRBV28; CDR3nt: TGTGCCAGCAGCCCTATTGGGACAGCAGACACTGAAGCTTTCTTT; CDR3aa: CASSPIGTADTEAFF
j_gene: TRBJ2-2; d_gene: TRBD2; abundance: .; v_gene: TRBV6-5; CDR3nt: TGTGCCAGCAGCAACGGGAGGACCGGGGAGCTGTTTTTT; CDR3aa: CASSNGRTGELFF
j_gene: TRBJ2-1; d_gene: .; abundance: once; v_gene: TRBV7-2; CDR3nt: TGTGCCAGCAGGAAGTCCTCATCGAGCTCCTACAATGAGCAGTTCTTC; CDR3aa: CASRKSSSSSYNEQFF
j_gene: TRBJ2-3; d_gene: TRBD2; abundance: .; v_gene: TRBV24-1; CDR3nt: TGTGCCACCGGGACTAGCGGGAACACAGATACGCAGTATTTT; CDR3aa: CATGTSGNTDTQYF
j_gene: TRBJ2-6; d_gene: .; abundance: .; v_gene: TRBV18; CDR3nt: TGTGCCAGCTCTACCGACGGCGGTGGAGCCAACGTCCTGACTTTC; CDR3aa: CASSTDGGGANVLTF
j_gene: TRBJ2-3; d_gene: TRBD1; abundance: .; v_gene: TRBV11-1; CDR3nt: TGTGCCAGCAGCGGCCGGACAGGAACAGATACGCAGTATTTT; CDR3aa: CASSGRTGTDTQYF
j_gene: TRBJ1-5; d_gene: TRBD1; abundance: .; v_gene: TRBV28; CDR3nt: TGTGCCAGCAGTTCGGACAGGGGGATAGGGTATAGCAATCAGCCCCAGCATTTT; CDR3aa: CASSSDRGIGYSNQPQHF
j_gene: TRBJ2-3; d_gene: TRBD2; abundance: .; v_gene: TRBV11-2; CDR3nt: TGTGCCAGTACGGACGGGGCAGCGGGAGGACCAGATACGCAGTATTTT; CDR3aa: CASTDGAAGGPDTQYF
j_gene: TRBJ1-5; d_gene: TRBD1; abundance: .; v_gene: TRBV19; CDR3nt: TGTGCCAGTACCGGGACAGGTTTTCAGCCCCAGCATTTT; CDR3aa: CASTGTGFQPQHF
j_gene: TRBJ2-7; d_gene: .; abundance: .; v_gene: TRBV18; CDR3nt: TGTGCCAGCTCACCAGAAGGGGGAGTAAGCTACGAGCAGTACTTC; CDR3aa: CASSPEGGVSYEQYF
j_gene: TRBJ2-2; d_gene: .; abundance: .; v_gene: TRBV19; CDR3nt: TGTGCCAGTACTAGCCTGGGGGGGGCAGCCGCCGGGGAGCTGTTTTTT; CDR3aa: CASTSLGGAAAGELFF
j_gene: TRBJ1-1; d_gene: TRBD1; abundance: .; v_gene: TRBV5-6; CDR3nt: TGTGCCAGCAGCTATTGGACAGGGGGCAAGAACACTGAAGCTTTCTTT; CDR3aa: CASSYWTGGKNTEAFF
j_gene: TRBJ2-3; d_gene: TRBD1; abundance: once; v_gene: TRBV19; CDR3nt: TGTGCCAGTAGTATAGAAGGACAGGCCTTAGATACGCAGTATTTT; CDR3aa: CASSIEGQALDTQYF